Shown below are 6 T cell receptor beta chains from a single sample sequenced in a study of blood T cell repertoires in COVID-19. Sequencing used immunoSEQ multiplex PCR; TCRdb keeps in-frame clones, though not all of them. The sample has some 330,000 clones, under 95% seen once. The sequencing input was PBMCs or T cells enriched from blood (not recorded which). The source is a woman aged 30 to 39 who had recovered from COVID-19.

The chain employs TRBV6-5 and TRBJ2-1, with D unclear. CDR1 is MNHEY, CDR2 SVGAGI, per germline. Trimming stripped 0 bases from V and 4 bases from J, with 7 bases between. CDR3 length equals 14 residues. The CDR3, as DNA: TGTGCCAGCAGTTACTCGACAAATTACAATGAGCAGTTCTTC. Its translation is CASSYSTNYNEQFF.

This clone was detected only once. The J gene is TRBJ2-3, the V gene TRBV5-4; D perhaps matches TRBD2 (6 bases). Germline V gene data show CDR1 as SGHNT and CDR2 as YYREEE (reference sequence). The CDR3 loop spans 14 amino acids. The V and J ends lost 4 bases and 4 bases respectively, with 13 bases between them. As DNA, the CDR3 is TGTGCCAGCAGCCCAACCCCGGGGGCAGATACGCAGTATTTT. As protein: CASSPTPGADTQYF.

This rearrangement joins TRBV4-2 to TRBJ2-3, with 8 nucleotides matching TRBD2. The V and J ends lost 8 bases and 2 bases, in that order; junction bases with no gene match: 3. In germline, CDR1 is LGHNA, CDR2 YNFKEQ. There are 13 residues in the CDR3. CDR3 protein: CASAGGFTDTQYF. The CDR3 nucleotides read TGTGCCAGCGCGGGGGGTTTCACAGATACGCAGTATTTT.

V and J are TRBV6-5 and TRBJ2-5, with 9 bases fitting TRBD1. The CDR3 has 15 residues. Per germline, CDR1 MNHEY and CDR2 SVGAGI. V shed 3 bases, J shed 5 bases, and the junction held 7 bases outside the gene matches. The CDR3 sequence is CASSYAQGAWETQYF. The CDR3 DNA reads TGTGCCAGCAGTTATGCACAGGGGGCCTGGGAGACCCAGTACTTC.

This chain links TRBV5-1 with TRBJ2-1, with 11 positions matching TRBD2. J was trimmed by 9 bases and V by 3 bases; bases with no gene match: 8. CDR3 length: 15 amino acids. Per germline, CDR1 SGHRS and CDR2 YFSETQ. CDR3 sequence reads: CASSYTSGRWSEQFF. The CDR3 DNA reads TGCGCCAGCAGCTACACTAGCGGGAGATGGAGTGAGCAGTTCTTC.

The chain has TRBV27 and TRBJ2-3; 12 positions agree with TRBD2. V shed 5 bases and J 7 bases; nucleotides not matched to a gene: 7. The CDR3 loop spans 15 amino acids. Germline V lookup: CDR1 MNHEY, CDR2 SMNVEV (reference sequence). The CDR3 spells CASSPLAGGPNTQYF. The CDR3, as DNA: TGTGCCAGCAGTCCTCTAGCGGGAGGGCCGAATACGCAGTATTTT.